One and the same sample provided the 7 T cell receptor beta chains below, sequenced in a study of human T cells and chemical hapten exposure (dated by TCRdb to the early 2020s). In light of the paper, this sample's time point label describes: patch test 1, 2 weeks after DPC sensitization. This specimen's treatment or condition label, per the study, means: therapeutic diphenylcyclopropenone sensitization with weekly scalp DPC. The receptor library was made with RACE. Sequencing took place on a NextSeq 500. TCRdb reprocessed the public reads (quality trimming at Q25 with fastp, clone calling with MiXCR) and kept in-frame beta chains. Records with the same CDR3 protein are collapsed into one entry carrying the most frequent genes and DNA. This sample has about 120,000 distinct CDR3 sequences in its table, and roughly 12% of those were observed once. The leading ten clones occupy about 1.4% of the sample.

Sequencing used whole blood, obtained in connection with sensitization to the hapten diphenylcyclopropenone (DPC). Receptors were obtained from a woman in her forties or fifties with alopecia areata. Some clones in this sample may be carry-over from other donors' samples.

This clonotype was counted between two and nine times. The chain recombines TRBV6-1 with TRBJ1-1; D uncertain. Germline CDR1 reads MNHNS; CDR2 reads SASEGT. The CDR3 contains 14 residues. V lost 2 bases, J lost 0 bases, and 7 bases lay in between. CDR3 residues: CASSEQPLNTEAFF. In DNA form, the CDR3 reads TGTGCCAGCAGTGAACAGCCATTGAACACTGAAGCTTTCTTT.

This clonotype was detected only a few times. This chain connects TRBV7-9 to TRBJ1-1; D remains ambiguous. Trimming took off 6 bases at V and 5 bases at J, with 7 bases between the two ends. This CDR3 comprises 11 residues. CDR1 is SEHNR and CDR2 is FQNEAQ in the germline V gene (reference sequence). CDR3 sequence reads: CASSFKTEAFF. The CDR3 DNA is TGTGCCAGCAGTTTCAAGACTGAAGCTTTCTTT.

The chain is built from TRBV7-9 and TRBJ1-6, with D possibly TRBD1 on 5 matching bases. The CDR3 loop spans 13 amino acids. Trimming left V 2 bases short and J 9 bases short, with 8 bases between. Per germline, CDR1 SEHNR and CDR2 FQNEAQ (reference sequence). CDR3 DNA sequence: TGTGCCAGCAGCTTACGTGACAGTTCACCCCTCCACTTT. It is translated as CASSLRDSSPLHF.

This clonotype was seen more than once but under ten times. The chain links TRBV7-6 to TRBJ2-3, with 15 nucleotides matching TRBD2. The CDR3 totals 15 residues. Germline V gene sequence: CDR1 SGHVS, CDR2 FNYEAQ. J gave up 5 bases and V 4 bases, and 1 base lay outside the gene matches. The CDR3 protein is CASSWGLAGGDTQYF. CDR3 sequence (DNA): TGTGCCAGCAGCTGGGGACTAGCGGGAGGAGATACGCAGTATTTT. The whole variable domain, remainder taken from reference TRBV7-6 and TRBJ2-3, is GAGVSQSPRYKVTKRGQDVALRCDPISGHVSLYWYRQALGQGPEFLTYFNYEAQQDKSGLPNDRFSAERPEGSISTLTIQRTEQRDSAMYRCASSWGLAGGDTQYFGPGTRLTVL.

The chain combines TRBV6-6 with TRBJ1-4; D unclear. V gave up 0 bases and J gave up 5 bases, with 10 bases separating them. Germline values: CDR1 MNHNY, CDR2 SVGAGI (reference sequence). The CDR3 extends over 15 amino acids. Written as DNA, the CDR3 is TGTGCCAGCAGTTACTCTGGCGGGAAAAATGAAAAACTGTTTTTT. It translates to CASSYSGGKNEKLFF.

This clonotype was counted between two and nine times. The V and J genes are TRBV7-9 and TRBJ2-4, with D perhaps matching TRBD1 or TRBD2 (5 bases each). CDR1 and CDR2 from the germline V gene are SEHNR and FQNEAQ (reference sequence). The CDR3 spans 16 residues. Deletions cut 1 base from V and 12 bases from J, with 22 bases between. Here the CDR3 DNA reads TGTGCCAGCAGCTTAGGTCCGCCGGGGCGGGTTAATGGTCAGTACTTC. The encoded protein is CASSLGPPGRVNGQYF.

The table lists this clonotype with many counts. The chain combines TRBV18 with TRBJ2-1; TRBD2 aligns across 7 bases. From germline, CDR1 is KGHSH and CDR2 LQKENI. V gave up 6 bases and J gave up 7 bases; unmatched junction bases: 12. This CDR3 comprises 15 residues. In nucleotides, the CDR3 is TGTGCCAGCTCCTCAGGAGCGGGACTCGGGAATGAGCAGTTCTTC. This translates into CASSSGAGLGNEQFF.